Given below is one T cell receptor beta chain in context. This record belongs to a study of blood T cell repertoires in COVID-19. The authors' processing: The assay estimated nucleated cells by amplifying reference gene primers. The assay was immunoSEQ multiplex PCR, and TCRdb's table has in-frame clones only and misses some. The DNA was the basis for D and trimming; V, J and clone size are from that table. The repertoire includes tens of thousands of clones, around 90% of them detected once, and 3% to 3.5% sits in the top ten. The sequencing sample was made of peripheral blood. The source is a man between 50 and 59 years old with active COVID-19.

The DNA for the CDR3 is TGTGCCAGCAGCTTAGTGGAGGGGGCGCGCACTGAAGCTTTCTTT. This codes for CASSLVEGARTEAFF. The chain employs TRBV7-9 and TRBJ1-1; 7 bases agree with TRBD1. With V trimmed by 1 base and J by 4 bases, 6 bases remained unmatched. The CDR3 is 15 residues long. Germline CDR1 reads SEHNR; CDR2 reads FQNEAQ (reference sequence).